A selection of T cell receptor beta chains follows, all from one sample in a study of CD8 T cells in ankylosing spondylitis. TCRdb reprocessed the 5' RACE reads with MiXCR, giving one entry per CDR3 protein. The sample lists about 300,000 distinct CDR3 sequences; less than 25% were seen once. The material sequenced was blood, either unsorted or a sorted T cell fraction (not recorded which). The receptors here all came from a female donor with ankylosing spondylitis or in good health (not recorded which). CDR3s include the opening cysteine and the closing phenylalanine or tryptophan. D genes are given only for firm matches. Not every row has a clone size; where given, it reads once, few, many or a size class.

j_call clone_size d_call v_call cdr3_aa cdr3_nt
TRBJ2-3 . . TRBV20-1 CSASLRAGPEDTQYF TGCAGTGCTAGCCTTCGGGCAGGGCCAGAAGATACGCAGTATTTT
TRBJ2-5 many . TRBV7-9 CASSLAVGETQYF TGTGCCAGCAGCTTAGCTGTCGGCGAGACCCAGTACTTC
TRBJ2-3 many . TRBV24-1 CATSDLKQPTDTQYF TGTGCCACCAGTGATTTAAAACAGCCCACAGATACGCAGTATTTT
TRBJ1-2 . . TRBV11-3 CASSSQVLYGYTF TGTGCCAGCAGCTCCCAGGTTCTCTATGGCTACACCTTC
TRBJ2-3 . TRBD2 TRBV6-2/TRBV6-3 CASSPSRLAGGTDTQYF TGTGCCAGCAGCCCCAGTCGACTAGCGGGAGGCACAGATACGCAGTATTTT
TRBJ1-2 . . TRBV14 CASSQDLNYGYTF TGTGCCAGCAGCCAAGATCTAAATTATGGCTACACCTTC
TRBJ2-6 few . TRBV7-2 CASSLEGPVANVLTF TGTGCCAGCAGCTTAGAGGGCCCGGTGGCCAACGTCCTGACTTTC
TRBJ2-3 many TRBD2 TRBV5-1 CASSLDLAGGPADTQYF TGCGCCAGCAGCTTGGACTTGGCGGGAGGGCCGGCAGATACGCAGTATTTT
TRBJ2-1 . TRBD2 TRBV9 CASSVDASGRAGNEQFF TGTGCCAGCAGCGTAGATGCTAGCGGGAGGGCCGGGAATGAGCAGTTCTTC
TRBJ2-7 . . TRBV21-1 CASSPHLSREIPYEQYF TGTGCCAGCAGCCCACACCTTTCGCGCGAGATTCCCTACGAGCAGTACTTC
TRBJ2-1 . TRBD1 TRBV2 CASAGDRASYNEQFF TGTGCCAGCGCCGGCGACAGGGCTTCCTACAATGAGCAGTTCTTC
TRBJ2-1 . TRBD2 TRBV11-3 CASSLGGGRSSYNEQFF TGTGCCAGCAGCTTAGGCGGGGGACGGAGCTCCTACAATGAGCAGTTCTTC
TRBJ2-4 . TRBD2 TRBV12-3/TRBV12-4 CASRGGRRIQYF TGTGCCAGCAGGGGGGGGAGGCGGATTCAGTACTTC
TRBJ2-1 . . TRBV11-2 CASSSSTRTNEQFF TGTGCCAGCAGCTCATCGACCCGCACCAATGAGCAGTTCTTC
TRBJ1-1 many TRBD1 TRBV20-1 CSANRGNTEAFF TGCAGTGCTAACAGGGGAAACACTGAAGCTTTCTTT
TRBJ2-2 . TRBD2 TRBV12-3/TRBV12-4 CASSYLAGGRVGTGELFF TGTGCCAGCAGTTATCTAGCGGGAGGCCGCGTAGGCACCGGGGAGCTGTTTTTT
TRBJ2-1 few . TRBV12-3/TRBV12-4 CASRPDQAESYNEQFF TGTGCCAGCAGACCAGACCAAGCGGAATCCTACAATGAGCAGTTCTTC
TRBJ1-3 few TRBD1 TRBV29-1 CSVDRTGSGNTIYF TGCAGCGTTGACAGGACAGGGAGCGGAAACACCATATATTTT